This T cell receptor beta chain originates from a study of low-dose radiotherapy and immunotherapy resistance in tumors (dated by TCRdb to 2022 to 2024). Background on the whole study: Cohort 1 received 0.5 Gy per fraction every 2 weeks, with a prescribed total PTV dose of 6.5 Gy. In Cohort 2, 1 Gy per fraction was delivered every two weeks, for a total of 13 Gy over 26 weeks. Patients were given nivolumab as a 240 mg flat dose every two weeks and ipilimumab at 1 mg/kg every six weeks, with both drugs delivered intravenously. Cyclophosphamide 200 mg/m2 was administered intravenously every two weeks, one day before each radiation and immunotherapy administration. Starting on cycle 1 day 1, patients took 300 mg of aspirin by mouth once a day for four cycles. The trial did not randomize participants into treatment groups. Eight patients were included in the translational analysis: three from the first dose cohort and the first five from the second dose cohort.

The meaning of the sample's time point label: before trial treatment. Donors were enrolled in RACIN, a single-arm phase I dose-escalation trial combining nivolumab, ipilimumab, aspirin, low-dose cyclophosphamide and low-dose radiotherapy. Eligible patients had advanced, TIL-negative solid tumors. This clonotype was counted many times. The specificity of this receptor is unknown. Base qualities are missing; no much larger clone stands one base away. The instrument given in TCRdb is Illumina HiSeq 2500. First-strand cDNA was synthesized with Superscript III and a set of TRAV- and TRBV-specific primers, covering both TCRalpha and TCRbeta chains. TCRs were amplified with Phusion for 20 PCR cycles, with a constant-region primer paired with the adapter attached to the V primers. The MessageAmp II aRNA Amplification Kit was used to amplify the isolated mRNA, with in vitro transcription run for roughly 16 hours at 37 degrees C. The Dynabeads mRNA DIRECT Purification Kit was used to isolate the mRNA for TCR sequencing. Indexed Illumina adapters were added in a second 25-cycle Phusion PCR, and the resulting products were purified with AMPure XP beads. On the authors' methods: Custom Perl scripts pooled TCR sequences encoding the same protein, removed out-of-frame sequences and computed each clonotype's abundance. Any TCR sequence supported by only a single read was excluded from analysis. The metrics used to describe the repertoires included Shannon entropy, Gini index, clonality, richness, and the frequency of TCRs shared between repertoires. TCRdb handled the public reads itself, with Q25 trimming in fastp and clone calling in MiXCR, and kept productive beta chains. Entries are consolidated by CDR3 protein sequence, retaining the most common genes and DNA. These V and J calls rely on TCRdb rather than the paper's analysis. The sample table contains 55,000 to 80,000 distinct CDR3 sequences; only one count was recorded for roughly 29% of them. Of the sample, about 6.6% is held by the ten largest clones.

This clonotype originated in a male donor with rectosigmoid adenocarcinoma. Sequences were derived from PBMCs, sampled before treatment.

The nucleotide sequence reads TGTGCCAGCAGCCGCCCCACAAATTACAATGAGCAGTTCTTC. This yields the protein CASSRPTNYNEQFF. The chain is encoded by TRBV7-2 joined to TRBJ2-1; a confident D gene designation cannot be given. The CDR3 has 14 amino acids, counting the end cysteine and phenylalanine. Of the read, only the CDR3 DNA is kept; its 42 bases are in frame from base 1. CDR1 is given as SGHTA and CDR2 as FQGNSA, both from the germline V gene. V and J are truncated by 5 bases and 4 bases respectively, leaving an intervening sequence of 12 bases.